This entry features one TCR beta chain sequence. These data originate in a study of cytomegalovirus exposure and HLA in healthy donors. The CDR3 has 13 residues. Germline-derived CDR1 and CDR2 are WNHNN and SYGVQD (reference sequence). Trimming removed 5 bases from V and 8 bases from J, with 14 bases in between. PCR used 60 Vbeta primers and 13 Jbeta primers. Only in-frame clones appear in the TCRdb table, and some are missing; sequencing was by immunoSEQ multiplex PCR. This table holds approximately 110,000 clones, about 74% found once. Sequencing was carried out using PBMCs. The chain carries TRBV10-1 and TRBJ2-3; TRBD1 is a possible D gene (6 bases). The origin of this receptor is a woman in her forties or fifties in good health and CMV-seropositive. The DNA of the CDR3 is TGCGCCAGCAGTCAGGACAGACATGGTACGCAGTATTTT. Translating it yields CASSQDRHGTQYF.